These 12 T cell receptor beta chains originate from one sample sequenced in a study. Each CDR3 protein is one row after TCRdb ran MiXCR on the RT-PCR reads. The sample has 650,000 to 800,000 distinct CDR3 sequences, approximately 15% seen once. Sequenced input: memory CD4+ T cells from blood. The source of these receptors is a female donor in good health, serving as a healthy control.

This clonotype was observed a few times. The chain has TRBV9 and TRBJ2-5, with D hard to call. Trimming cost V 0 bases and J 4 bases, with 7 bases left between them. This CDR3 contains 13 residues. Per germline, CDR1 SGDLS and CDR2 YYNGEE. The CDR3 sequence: CASSVDQGETQYF. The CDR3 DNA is TGTGCCAGCAGCGTAGATCAAGGAGAGACCCAGTACTTC.

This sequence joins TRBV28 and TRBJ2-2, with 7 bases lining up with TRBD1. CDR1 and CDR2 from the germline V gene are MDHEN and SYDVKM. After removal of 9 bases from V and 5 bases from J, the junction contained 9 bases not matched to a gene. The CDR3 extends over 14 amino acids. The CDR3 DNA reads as TGTGCCAGTACGTCCAGGGGGTGGACCGGGGAGCTGTTTTTT. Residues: CASTSRGWTGELFF.

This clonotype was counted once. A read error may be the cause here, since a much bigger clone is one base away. The CDR3 coding sequence is TGCGCCAGCAGCTTGGAACGGGTGCACACCTTC. It encodes CASSLERVHTF. The chain recombines TRBV5-1 with TRBJ1-2; D gene unclear. The CDR3 extends over 11 amino acids. Germline lookup yields CDR1 SGHRS and CDR2 YFSETQ. Between the trimmed V and J ends, which lost 0 bases and 12 bases, there was a span of 9 bases.

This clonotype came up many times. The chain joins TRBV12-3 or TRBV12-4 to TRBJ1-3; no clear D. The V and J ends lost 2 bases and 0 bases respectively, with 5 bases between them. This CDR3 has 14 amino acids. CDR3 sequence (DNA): TGTGCCAGCAGTTTAATGGACTCTGGAAACACCATATATTTT. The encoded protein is CASSLMDSGNTIYF.

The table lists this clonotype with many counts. The CDR3 here is CASRGRRGNTGELFF. CDR3 bases: TGTGCCAGCAGAGGCCGTCGGGGGAACACCGGGGAGCTGTTTTTT. The chain uses TRBV5-6 and TRBJ2-2; D may be TRBD2 (5 bases). V was pared by 5 bases and J by 1 base, with 12 bases between. The CDR3 loop spans 15 amino acids. The germline gives CDR1 SGHDT, CDR2 YYEEEE.

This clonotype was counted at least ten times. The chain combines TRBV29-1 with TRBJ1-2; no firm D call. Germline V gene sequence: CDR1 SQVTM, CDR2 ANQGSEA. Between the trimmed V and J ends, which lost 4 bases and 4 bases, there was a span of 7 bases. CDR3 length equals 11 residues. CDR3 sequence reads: CSVAGPYGYTF. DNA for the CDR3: TGCAGCGTTGCGGGTCCCTATGGCTACACCTTC.

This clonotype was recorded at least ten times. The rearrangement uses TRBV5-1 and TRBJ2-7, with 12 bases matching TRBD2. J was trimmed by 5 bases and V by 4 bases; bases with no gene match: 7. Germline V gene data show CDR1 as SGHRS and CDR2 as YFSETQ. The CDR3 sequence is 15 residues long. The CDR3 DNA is TGCGCCAGCAGCCCGCCTAGACTAGCGGGAGACGAGCAGTACTTC. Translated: CASSPPRLAGDEQYF. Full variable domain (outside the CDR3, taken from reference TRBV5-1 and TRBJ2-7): KAGVTQTPRYLIKTRGQQVTLSCSPISGHRSVSWYQQTPGQGLQFLFEYFSETQRNKGNFPGRFSGRQFSNSRSEMNVSTLELGDSALYLCASSPPRLAGDEQYFGPGTRLTVT.

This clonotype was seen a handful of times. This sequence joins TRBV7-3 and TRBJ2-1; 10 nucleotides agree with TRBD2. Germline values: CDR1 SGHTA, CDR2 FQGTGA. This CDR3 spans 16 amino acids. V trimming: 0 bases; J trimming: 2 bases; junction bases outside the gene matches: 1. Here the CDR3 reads CASSLTTSGPYNEQFF. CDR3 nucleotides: TGTGCCAGCAGCTTAACGACTAGCGGGCCCTACAATGAGCAGTTCTTC.

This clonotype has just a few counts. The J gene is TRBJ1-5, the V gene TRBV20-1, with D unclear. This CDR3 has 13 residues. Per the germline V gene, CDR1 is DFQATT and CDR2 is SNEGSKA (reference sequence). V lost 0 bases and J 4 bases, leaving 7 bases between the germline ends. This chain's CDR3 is CSARDSTNQPQHF. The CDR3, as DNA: TGCAGTGCTAGAGATAGCACTAATCAGCCCCAGCATTTT.

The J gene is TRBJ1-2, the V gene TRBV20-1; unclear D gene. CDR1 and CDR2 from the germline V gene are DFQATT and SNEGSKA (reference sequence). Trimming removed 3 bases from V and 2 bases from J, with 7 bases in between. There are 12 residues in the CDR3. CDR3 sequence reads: CSASSLNYGYTF. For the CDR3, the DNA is TGCAGTGCTAGCTCCTTAAACTATGGCTACACCTTC.

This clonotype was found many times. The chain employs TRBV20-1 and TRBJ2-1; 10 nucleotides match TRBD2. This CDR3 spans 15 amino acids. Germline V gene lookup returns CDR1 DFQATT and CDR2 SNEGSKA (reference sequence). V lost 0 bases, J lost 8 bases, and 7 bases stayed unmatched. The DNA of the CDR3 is TGCAGTGCTAGAGATCGGAGCGGGAGGGCCGATGAGCAGTTCTTC. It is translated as CSARDRSGRADEQFF.

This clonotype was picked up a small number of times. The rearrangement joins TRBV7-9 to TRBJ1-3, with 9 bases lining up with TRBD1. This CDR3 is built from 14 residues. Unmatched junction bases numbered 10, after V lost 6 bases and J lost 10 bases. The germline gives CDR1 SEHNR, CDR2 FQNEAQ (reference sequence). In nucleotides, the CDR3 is TGTGCCAGCAGGCCAGCCGGGACAGGGTTAACCATATATTTT. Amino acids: CASRPAGTGLTIYF.